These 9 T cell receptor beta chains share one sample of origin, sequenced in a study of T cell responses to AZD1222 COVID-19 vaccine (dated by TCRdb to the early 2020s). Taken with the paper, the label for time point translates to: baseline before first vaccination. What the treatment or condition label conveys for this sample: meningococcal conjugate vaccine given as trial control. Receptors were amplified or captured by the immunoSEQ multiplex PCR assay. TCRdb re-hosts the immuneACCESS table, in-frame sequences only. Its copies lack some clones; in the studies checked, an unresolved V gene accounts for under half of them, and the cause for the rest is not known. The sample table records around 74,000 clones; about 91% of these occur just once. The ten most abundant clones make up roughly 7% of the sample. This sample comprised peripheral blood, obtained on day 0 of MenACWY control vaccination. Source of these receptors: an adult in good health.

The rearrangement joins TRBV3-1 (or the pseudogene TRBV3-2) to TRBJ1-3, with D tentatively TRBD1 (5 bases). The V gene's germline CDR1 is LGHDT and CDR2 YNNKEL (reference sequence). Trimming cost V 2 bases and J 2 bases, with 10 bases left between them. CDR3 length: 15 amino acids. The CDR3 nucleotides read TGTGCCAGCAGCCAATGGGGCCAGGCTGGAAACACCATATATTTT. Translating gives CASSQWGQAGNTIYF.

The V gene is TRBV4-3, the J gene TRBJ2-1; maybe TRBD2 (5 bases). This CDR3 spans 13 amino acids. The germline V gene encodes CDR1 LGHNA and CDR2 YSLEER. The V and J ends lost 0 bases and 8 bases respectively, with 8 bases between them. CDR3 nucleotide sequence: TGCGCCAGCAGCCAAGATCTCGGGGATGAGCAGTTCTTC. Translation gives CASSQDLGDEQFF.

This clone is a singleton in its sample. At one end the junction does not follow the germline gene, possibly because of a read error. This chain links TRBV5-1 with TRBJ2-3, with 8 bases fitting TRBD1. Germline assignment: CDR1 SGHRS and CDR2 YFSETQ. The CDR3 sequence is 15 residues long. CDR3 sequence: CASRLDRAISGTQYF. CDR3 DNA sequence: TGCGCCAGCAGATTGGACAGGGCAATCTCCGGTACGCAGTATTTT.

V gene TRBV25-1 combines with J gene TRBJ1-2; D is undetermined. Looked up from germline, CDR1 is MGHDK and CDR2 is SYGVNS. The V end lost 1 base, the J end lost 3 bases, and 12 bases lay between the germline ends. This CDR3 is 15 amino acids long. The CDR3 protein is CASSESGLGYYGYTF. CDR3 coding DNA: TGTGCCAGCAGTGAATCCGGTTTGGGATACTATGGCTACACCTTC.

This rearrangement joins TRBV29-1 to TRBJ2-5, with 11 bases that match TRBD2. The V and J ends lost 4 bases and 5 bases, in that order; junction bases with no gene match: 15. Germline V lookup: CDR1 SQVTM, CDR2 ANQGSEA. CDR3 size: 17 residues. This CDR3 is CSVAGETSGTWRETQYF. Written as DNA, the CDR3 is TGCAGCGTTGCCGGTGAGACTAGCGGGACATGGCGGGAGACCCAGTACTTC.

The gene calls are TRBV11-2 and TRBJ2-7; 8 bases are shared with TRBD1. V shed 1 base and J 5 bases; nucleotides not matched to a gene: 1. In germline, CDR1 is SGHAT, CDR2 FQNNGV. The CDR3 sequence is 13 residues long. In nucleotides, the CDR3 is TGTGCCAGCAGCTTAGCACAGGGGGACGAGCAGTACTTC. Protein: CASSLAQGDEQYF.

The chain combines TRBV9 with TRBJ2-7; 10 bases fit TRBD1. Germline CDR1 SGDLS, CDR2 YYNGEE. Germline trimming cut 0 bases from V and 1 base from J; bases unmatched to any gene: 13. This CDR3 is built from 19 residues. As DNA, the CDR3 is TGTGCCAGCAGCGTAGAAGAACGGTGGGGACAGGGGAAATCCTACGAGCAGTACTTC. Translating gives CASSVEERWGQGKSYEQYF.

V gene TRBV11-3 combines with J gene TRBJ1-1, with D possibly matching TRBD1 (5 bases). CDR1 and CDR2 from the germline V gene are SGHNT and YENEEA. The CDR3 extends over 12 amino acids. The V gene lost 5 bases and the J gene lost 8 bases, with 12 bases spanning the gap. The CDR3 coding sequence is TGTGCCAGCAGCCCTAACAAGGGGGAAGCTTTCTTT. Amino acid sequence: CASSPNKGEAFF.

The CDR3 sequence is CASSIGQAGNQPQHF. As DNA, the CDR3 is TGTGCCAGTAGTATCGGACAGGCCGGCAATCAGCCCCAGCATTTT. This sequence joins TRBV19 and TRBJ1-5; 7 nucleotides line up with TRBD1. Per the germline V gene, CDR1 is LNHDA and CDR2 is SQIVND (reference sequence). V lost 3 bases and J lost 2; bases outside the gene matches: 4. The CDR3 is made up of 15 amino acids.